This note documents a single T cell receptor (beta chain) sequence. Its antigen has not been determined. No much larger clone is present one base from it, and per-base qualities are unavailable. Sample time point, as interpreted from the label and publication: week 23, last vaccination. A 20-mer mutant IDH1 peptide at 300 micrograms in Montanide made up each vaccine dose, which was injected subcutaneously together with topical imiquimod. The donors had newly diagnosed IDH1-mutant astrocytomas of WHO grade 3 or 4 that showed loss of nuclear ATRX. The samples were drawn from NOA16, a multicentre, single-arm, open-label phase I trial in Germany that tested a mutant IDH1 peptide vaccine in humans for the first time. Genomic DNA for TCRB sequencing was extracted from EDTA blood using the DNeasy Blood and Tissue Kit. The sample is drawn from a study of a mutant IDH1 vaccine in newly diagnosed glioma (dated by TCRdb to the early 2020s). General notes on the study: Patients were given eight vaccinations, in weeks 1, 3, 5, 7, 11, 15, 19 and 23, which matched visits V03 through V10. In the chemotherapy-containing groups, vaccination started alongside temozolomide cycles, whereas in patients who had radiotherapy alone it started 4-6 weeks after radiotherapy. Of the approximately 34 treated patients, around 62% were male and about 40% were female, and a mean age of roughly 40 years was recorded. Before enrollment, patients had received standard therapy of radiotherapy alone, temozolomide alone, or radiochemotherapy with temozolomide; most received the combination. Peripheral blood was drawn at six visits: V03 (baseline), V05, V07, V10, V12 and V13. For exploratory analyses, approximately 23 treated patients had longitudinal TCRB deep sequencing done wherever samples were available. Broad study findings and their caveats: Immune responses induced by the vaccine were seen in around 93% of patients across multiple MHC alleles. Availability determined which PBMC samples were chosen for TCRB deep sequencing. Changes in the top peripheral T cell clonotypes picked up by TCRB sequencing did not appear to be linked to pseudoprogression. It was noted by the authors that analyses of patient blood samples could not be reproduced owing to sample limitations.

Receptors were amplified or captured by the immunoSEQ multiplex PCR assay. Rearranged TCR beta chain sequences were amplified using the hsTCRB Kit according to the manufacturer's protocol. TCRB libraries were sequenced on an Illumina MiSeq. The paper's data handling went like this. The kit vendor's proprietary platform handled demultiplexing, trimming and gene mapping. TCRdb stores this immuneACCESS table with in-frame sequences only. Part of the clones is absent; in the studies checked, under half of the shortfall reflects unresolved V genes, and no reason is known for the rest. From that table come the V and J calls and clone size; the DNA was used to work out D and trimming. Counted in this sample were 82,000 or so clones; 65% to 90% of them appeared once. 2% to 2.5% of the sample rests with the top ten. Per the germline V gene (reference sequence), LNHNV is the CDR1 and YYDKDF is the CDR2. Cut back by 5 bases and 1 base, the V and J ends lie 10 bases apart. From cysteine to phenylalanine, the CDR3 is 14 amino acids long. Only CDR3 DNA remains: 42 bases, in frame from the first base.

The sequence came from a man between 25 and 39 years old with glioma. Some clones in this sample may be carry-over from other donors' samples. This chain is built from TRBV15 and TRBJ2-3, with the D gene uncertain. The sequences come from PBMCs, collected from a glioma patient whose treatment included an IDH1 peptide vaccine. The CDR3 loop reads CATSVESGTDTQYF. The DNA sequence follows: TGTGCCACCAGCGTGGAGTCCGGCACAGATACGCAGTATTTT.